This TCR beta chain was observed in a study of blood T cells in healthy people across ages. A second 7 to 11 cycle PCR used barcoded and J-beta primers. One entry per CDR3 protein, called by TCRdb with MiXCR from the 5' RACE reads. Among hundreds of thousands of distinct CDR3 sequences, roughly 30% were seen once, and the ten largest hold approximately 15%. Trimming took 4 bases from V and 0 from J, leaving 10 bases between them. CDR1 is SGHDN and CDR2 is FVKESK in the germline V gene. The CDR3 sequence is 14 residues long. Study observations and caveats: Diversity of TCR beta per million T cells declined in a roughly linear way with age.

This clonotype occurred many times. The antigen is unknown. J is TRBJ2-7 and V is TRBV14; D is ambiguous. The source is a woman of 80 years or more in good health. The sequenced sample consisted of blood. This CDR3 reads CASSRHGSSYEQYF. CDR3 coding DNA: TGTGCCAGCAGCCGGCACGGATCCTCCTACGAGCAGTACTTC.